This T cell receptor (beta chain) was retrieved from a study of blood T cell repertoires in COVID-19. Authors' processing steps: Nucleated cell counts were estimated from reference gene primer amplification. Some clones are missing from TCRdb's copy, which holds only in-frame ones; the method was immunoSEQ multiplex PCR. V and J calls plus clone size are reproduced from that table; the DNA served to infer D and trimming. The sample comprises some 150,000 clones, around 85% of which are singletons, and approximately 2.4% rests with the top ten. Sequences were obtained from peripheral blood. The clonotype comes from a woman in her seventies with acute or convalescent COVID-19.

CDR3: CASSEGQLAKNIQYF. The CDR3 DNA reads as TGCGCCAGCAGTGAGGGACAGCTAGCCAAAAACATTCAGTACTTC. The chain links TRBV10-2 to TRBJ2-4; tentative D call: TRBD1 (6 bases). CDR1 and CDR2 (germline): WSHSY, SAAADI. This CDR3 is built from 15 residues. The V end lost 2 bases, the J end lost 0 bases, and 8 bases lay between the germline ends.